This TCR beta chain was profiled in a study of breast tumors, draining lymph nodes, adjacent tissues. Overall study results and limits: Most tumor T cells seemingly derive from lymph node, then expand in tumor. Compared with lymph nodes, tumors were less diverse; compared with nontumor tissue, more.

The lymph nodes were axillary draining lymph nodes from breast cancer patients. Notes on this clonotype: Antigen: not known.

TCRdb passed the multiplex PCR reads through MiXCR, listing each CDR3 protein once. The sample has about 180,000 distinct CDR3 sequences, roughly 30% seen once. What was sequenced was axillary lymph node tissue. The TCR sequence derives from a female donor with breast cancer. Some clones in this sample may be carry-over from other donors' samples.

The CDR3 is CVSKTVHFGGANVLTF. CDR3 sequence (DNA): TGTGTCAGTAAGACAGTGCACTTTGGGGGGGCCAACGTCCTGACTTTC. This chain joins TRBV18 and TRBJ2-6; D possibly corresponds to TRBD1 (5 bases). The CDR3 runs to 16 residues. The germline V gene encodes CDR1 KGHSH and CDR2 LQKENI.